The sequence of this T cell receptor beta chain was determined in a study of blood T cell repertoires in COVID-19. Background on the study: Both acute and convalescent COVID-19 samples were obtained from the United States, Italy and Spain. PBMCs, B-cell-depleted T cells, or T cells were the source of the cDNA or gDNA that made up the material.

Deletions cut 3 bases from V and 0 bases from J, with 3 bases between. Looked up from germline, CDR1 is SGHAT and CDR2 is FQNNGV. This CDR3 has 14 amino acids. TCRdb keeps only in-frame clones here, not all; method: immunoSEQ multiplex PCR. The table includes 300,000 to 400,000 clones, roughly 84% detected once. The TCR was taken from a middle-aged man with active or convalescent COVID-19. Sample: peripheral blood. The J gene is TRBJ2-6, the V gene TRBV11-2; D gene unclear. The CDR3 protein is CASSFHSGANVLTF. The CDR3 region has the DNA TGTGCCAGCAGCTTTCACTCTGGGGCCAACGTCCTGACTTTC. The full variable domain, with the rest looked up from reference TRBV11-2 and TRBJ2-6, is EAGVAQSPRYKIIEKRQSVAFWCNPISGHATLYWYQQILGQGPKLLIQFQNNGVVDDSQLPKDRFSAERLKGVDSTLKIQPAKLEDSAVYLCASSFHSGANVLTFGAGSRLTVL.